These 5 T cell receptor beta chains were sequenced from one sample in a study of OX40 agonist ivuxolimab in advanced cancers. Library preparation used the immunoSEQ multiplex PCR assay. TCRdb provides this immuneACCESS table in a form limited to in-frame rearrangements. Some clones are lacking; in checked studies, under half of them reflect an unresolved V gene, and why the rest are absent is not known. Within this sample are tens of thousands of clones, with more than 80% of them counted one time only. 0.4% to 0.65% of the sample is held by the ten biggest clonotypes. Specimen: CD4+ or CD8+ T cells sorted from blood, collected in a trial of the OX40 agonist ivuxolimab. The receptor set was obtained from an adult with an advanced solid tumor such as melanoma, head and neck, liver or kidney cancer.

This chain uses TRBV7-3 with TRBJ2-1; tentative D call: TRBD2 (5 bases). Germline V lookup: CDR1 SGHTA, CDR2 FQGTGA. The CDR3 is made up of 13 amino acids. Trimming left V 6 bases short and J 9 bases short, with 15 bases between. CDR3 in amino acids: CASSEGTVGEQFF. CDR3 DNA sequence: TGTGCCAGCAGTGAGGGCACGGTAGGTGAGCAGTTCTTC.

This chain links TRBV6-6 with TRBJ1-5, with a tentative D call TRBD1 (5 bases). With 6 bases removed from V and 1 base from J, the gap between germline ends came to 10 bases. Germline CDR1 MNHNY, CDR2 SVGAGI (reference sequence). This CDR3 contains 14 residues. CDR3 coding DNA: TGTGCCAGCAGGCAGGGCCTAAGCAATCAGCCCCAGCATTTT. Translation: CASRQGLSNQPQHF.

V is TRBV28 and J is TRBJ2-3, with 14 bases matching TRBD2. The CDR3 spans 17 residues. V gave up 8 bases and J gave up 7 bases; unmatched junction bases: 14. Germline V lookup: CDR1 MDHEN, CDR2 SYDVKM. This CDR3 reads CASAGTSGRRATHTQYF. In DNA form, the CDR3 reads TGTGCCAGCGCTGGGACTAGCGGGAGAAGAGCCACCCATACGCAGTATTTT.

This rearrangement joins TRBV7-9 to TRBJ1-1; a possible D gene is TRBD1 (5 bases). Trimming stripped 5 bases from V and 1 base from J, with 14 bases between. The CDR3 consists of 15 residues. Germline CDR1 and CDR2: SEHNR and FQNEAQ (reference sequence). The CDR3 DNA sequence: TGTGCCAGCAGCCCTTTTCTCGGGGCGAACACTGAAGCTTTCTTT. This sequence encodes CASSPFLGANTEAFF.

The V and J genes are TRBV7-6 and TRBJ2-7, with TRBD1 matching 9 bases. This CDR3 has 15 residues. With 5 bases clipped from V and 5 bases from J, the junction kept 10 bases outside the gene matches. CDR1 is SGHVS and CDR2 is FNYEAQ in the germline V gene. CDR3 sequence reads: CASSGTGSWFDEQYF. The CDR3 nucleotides read TGTGCCAGCAGCGGGACAGGGTCGTGGTTCGACGAGCAGTACTTC. The full variable domain, its missing parts supplied by reference TRBV7-6 and TRBJ2-7, is GAGVSQSPRYKVTKRGQDVALRCDPISGHVSLYWYRQALGQGPEFLTYFNYEAQQDKSGLPNDRFSAERPEGSISTLTIQRTEQRDSAMYRCASSGTGSWFDEQYFGPGTRLTVT.